These 14 T cell receptor beta chains were all obtained from the same sample, sequenced in a study of blood T cells in healthy people across ages. Using a J-beta primer mix together with a sample-barcoded 5' primer, a second PCR was run for roughly 6 to 12 cycles. TCRdb fed the 5' RACE reads into MiXCR, producing one record per CDR3 protein. The table lists about 690,000 distinct CDR3 sequences, around 43% of them singletons, with around 30% in the top ten. The sample comprised blood. The receptors derive from a man at least 80 years old in good health.

A note on this clonotype: Given a much more abundant clone one base away, this may be a read error. The chain combines TRBV27 with TRBJ1-6; 7 bases line up with TRBD1. The CDR3 length is 15 residues. CDR1 and CDR2 from the germline V gene are MNHEY and SMNVEV (reference sequence). Losses at the gene ends were 2 bases for V and 6 bases for J; bases not matched to a gene: 4. The CDR3 loop is CASSLGYRGNSPLHF. The CDR3, as DNA: TGTGCCAGCAGTTTAGGTTACAGGGGTAATTCACCCCTCCACTTT.

V usage is TRBV7-2 and J usage is TRBJ2-1, with 8 bases fitting TRBD2. The junction had 10 bases not matched to a gene; V was cut back by 1 base and J by 8 bases. In germline, CDR1 is SGHTA, CDR2 FQGNSA. The CDR3 has 16 residues. The CDR3 is CASSLGRAGVFHEQFF. The CDR3, as DNA: TGTGCCAGCAGCTTAGGGCGAGCGGGAGTATTCCATGAGCAGTTCTTC.

The gene calls are TRBV28 and TRBJ2-7, with 10 bases aligning to TRBD1. Losses at the gene ends were 5 bases for V and 4 bases for J; bases not matched to a gene: 8. CDR1 MDHEN and CDR2 SYDVKM come from the germline V gene. This CDR3 has 15 amino acids. DNA of the CDR3: TGTGCCAGCAGTCGGCCGGGACAGGGGCTATACGAGCAGTACTTC. Translation gives CASSRPGQGLYEQYF.

This clonotype was seen a handful of times. The CDR3 DNA reads as TGTGCCAGCACCGGGACAGGGGTTGAAGCTTTCTTT. Translated, it gives CASTGTGVEAFF. V gene TRBV25-1 combines with J gene TRBJ1-1, with TRBD1 identical over 10 bases. Looked up from germline, CDR1 is MGHDK and CDR2 is SYGVNS. V lost 7 bases, J lost 7 bases, and 3 bases stayed unmatched. The CDR3 contains 12 residues.

A single count supports this clonotype. The chain is built from TRBV5-1 and TRBJ1-1, with 9 bases identical to TRBD1. J gave up 10 bases and V 4 bases, and 14 bases lay outside the gene matches. The CDR3 extends over 15 amino acids. CDR1 is SGHRS and CDR2 is YFSETQ in the germline V gene. This chain's CDR3 is CASSTTPGQGSGAFF. CDR3 bases: TGCGCCAGCAGCACAACACCGGGACAGGGTTCTGGAGCTTTCTTT.

This clonotype has just one count. This chain uses TRBV20-1 with TRBJ2-1; 8 bases map to TRBD2. The CDR3 runs to 14 residues. Losses at the gene ends were 6 bases for V and 7 bases for J; bases not matched to a gene: 11. Germline-derived CDR1 and CDR2 are DFQATT and SNEGSKA (reference sequence). The CDR3, as DNA: TGCAGTGCCCGAGCCCGGGGGGGCCTTAATGAGCAGTTCTTC. This gives the protein CSARARGGLNEQFF.

The chain is built from TRBV2 and TRBJ2-1; unclear D gene. Trimming shortened V by 0 bases and J by 6 bases, and 9 bases separated the two germline ends. This CDR3 contains 14 residues. Germline CDR1 SNHLY, CDR2 FYNNEI. In DNA form, the CDR3 reads TGTGCCAGCAGTGAAGCACTCGGTGGCAATGAGCAGTTCTTC. Translation: CASSEALGGNEQFF.

The chain links TRBV20-1 to TRBJ2-7; 8 nucleotides agree with TRBD2. This CDR3 comprises 15 residues. Germline V lookup: CDR1 DFQATT, CDR2 SNEGSKA (reference sequence). The V gene end was trimmed by 7 bases and the J gene end by 6 bases; junction bases not matched to a gene: 17. The CDR3 nucleotides read TGCAGTGTTATCCCCCCTGGAGCGGGAGATAGCGAGCAGTACTTC. It is translated as CSVIPPGAGDSEQYF.

This clonotype was detected once. The V gene is TRBV20-1, the J gene TRBJ2-7; 8 positions agree with TRBD2. This CDR3 has 18 amino acids. V was clipped by 3 bases and J by 3 bases; unmatched bases: 19. Germline CDR1 and CDR2: DFQATT and SNEGSKA (reference sequence). The chain's CDR3 is CSASSTETTSGSLYEQYF. CDR3 sequence (DNA): TGCAGTGCTAGTTCAACAGAAACAACCAGCGGGAGTCTCTACGAGCAGTACTTC.

In this sample, this clonotype turned up once. The chain uses TRBV5-8 and TRBJ1-1, with 9 bases that match TRBD1. V lost 2 bases and J lost 11; bases outside the gene matches: 10. Looked up from germline, CDR1 is SGHTS and CDR2 is YDEGEE. This CDR3 has 14 amino acids. CDR3 DNA: TGTGCCAGCAGCTTAACCGTGGGACAGGGCCGCGCTTTCTTT. Amino acid sequence: CASSLTVGQGRAFF.

The V and J genes are TRBV3-1 and TRBJ2-5; 9 nucleotides match TRBD2. The germline V gene has CDR1 LGHDT and CDR2 YNNKEL (reference sequence). The CDR3 covers 15 residues. Losses at the gene ends were 5 bases for V and 3 bases for J; bases not matched to a gene: 7. The CDR3 is CASSWGSGSKETQYF. CDR3 DNA: TGTGCCAGCAGCTGGGGTAGCGGGAGTAAAGAGACCCAGTACTTC.

This clonotype has a single count. This chain connects TRBV3-1 to TRBJ2-3; 11 bases agree with TRBD2. Germline V CDR1 and CDR2: LGHDT, YNNKEL (reference sequence). The trim removed 1 base at V and 5 bases at J, leaving 8 bases unmatched. The CDR3 has 17 residues. The CDR3 DNA reads TGTGCCAGCAGCCAAGGTATTAGCGGGGGGGCCAAAGATACGCAGTATTTT. Its translation: CASSQGISGGAKDTQYF.

CDR3 in DNA: TGCGCCAGCAGCCAAGATAGGGCAGGTGCTCTGAAAAACATTCAGTACTTC. Translation gives CASSQDRAGALKNIQYF. The gene calls are TRBV4-3 and TRBJ2-5; D gene ambiguous. The J call may be in error: the DNA end matches TRBJ2-4 better. The CDR3 length is 17 residues. Germline CDR1 is LGHNA and CDR2 is YSLEER.

The V gene is TRBV7-8, the J gene TRBJ2-3; 14 positions agree with TRBD2. The germline V gene encodes CDR1 SGHVS and CDR2 FQNEAQ. V lost 11 bases to trimming and J lost 0 bases; unmatched junction nucleotides: 7. This CDR3 has 16 residues. The CDR3: CAGTWTSGGSTDTQYF. The CDR3 DNA sequence: TGTGCCGGCACGTGGACTAGCGGGGGGAGCACAGATACGCAGTATTTT. Variable domain in full (rest from reference TRBV7-8 and TRBJ2-3): GAGVSQSPRYKVAKRGQDVALRCDPISGHVSLFWYQQALGQGPEFLTYFQNEAQLDKSGLPSDRFFAERPEGSVSTLKIQRTQQEDSAVYLCAGTWTSGGSTDTQYFGPGTRLTVL.